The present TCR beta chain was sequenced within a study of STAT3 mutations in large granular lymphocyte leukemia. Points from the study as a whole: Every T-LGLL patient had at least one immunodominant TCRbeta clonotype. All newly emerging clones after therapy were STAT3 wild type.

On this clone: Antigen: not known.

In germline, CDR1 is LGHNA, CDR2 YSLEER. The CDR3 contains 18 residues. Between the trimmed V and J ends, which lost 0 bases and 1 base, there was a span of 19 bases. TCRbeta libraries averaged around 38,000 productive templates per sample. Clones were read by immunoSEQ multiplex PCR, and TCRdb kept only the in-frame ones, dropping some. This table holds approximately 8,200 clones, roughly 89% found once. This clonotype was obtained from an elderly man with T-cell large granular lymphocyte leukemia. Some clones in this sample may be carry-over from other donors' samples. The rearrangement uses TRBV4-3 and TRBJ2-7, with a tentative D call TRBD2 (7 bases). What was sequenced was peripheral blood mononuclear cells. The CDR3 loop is CASSQDTYGGLSSYEQYF. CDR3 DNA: TGCGCCAGCAGCCAAGATACATACGGGGGGCTATCGTCCTACGAGCAGTACTTC.